This is a list of T cell receptor beta chains from one sample in a study of control samples from healthy donors and cancer patients. Profiled with immunoSEQ multiplex PCR; TCRdb holds only in-frame clones, not every one. The table lists more than 95,000 clones, 88% of them singletons, with 2% to 3% in the top ten. The sequencing input was blood. The source of these receptors is a woman between 65 and 79 years old in good health. Both conserved end residues are part of each CDR3. A D gene is named only where the DNA matches it firmly. A row's size may be missing; if present it is once, few, many or a size class.

J,V,size,D,length,CDR3,DNA
TRBJ1-2,TRBV6-2/TRBV6-3,.,.,12,CASSYSVTHYTF,TGTGCCAGCAGTTACAGCGTCACCCACTACACCTTC
TRBJ1-3,TRBV6-5,few,.,15,CASSYSTNSGNTIYF,TGTGCCAGCAGTTACTCAACCAACTCTGGAAACACCATATATTTT
TRBJ1-4,TRBV6-5,.,.,14,CASAFDHGYEKLFF,TGTGCCAGCGCATTCGACCATGGTTATGAAAAACTGTTTTTT
TRBJ1-3,TRBV19,once,TRBD1,19,CASRERGPTGEKPGNTIYF,TGTGCCAGTAGGGAGAGGGGACCAACAGGGGAGAAGCCTGGAAACACCATATATTTT
TRBJ2-7,TRBV6-5,.,.,15,CASSSIPQGSYEQYF,TGTGCCAGCAGTTCGATACCACAGGGTTCATACGAGCAGTACTTC
TRBJ2-7,TRBV2,.,TRBD2,15,CASSALAGDSAEQYF,TGTGCCAGCAGTGCCTTAGCGGGGGATTCCGCCGAGCAGTACTTC
TRBJ2-5,TRBV11-2,.,.,14,CASSLPARFGTQYF,TGTGCCAGCAGCTTACCCGCTAGGTTTGGGACCCAGTACTTC
TRBJ1-1,TRBV2,.,TRBD1,12,CASSGQGAEAFF,TGTGCCAGCAGTGGGCAGGGGGCTGAAGCTTTCTTT
TRBJ2-5,TRBV7-9,.,.,15,CASSLGQQLQETQYF,TGTGCCAGCAGCTTAGGACAGCAACTCCAAGAGACCCAGTACTTC
TRBJ2-1,TRBV3-1/TRBV3-2,.,TRBD2,14,CASRLAGGKGEQFF,TGTGCCAGCAGACTAGCGGGGGGCAAAGGTGAGCAGTTCTTC
TRBJ2-5,TRBV2,.,.,13,CASRVEVWETQYF,TGTGCCAGCAGGGTAGAGGTGTGGGAGACCCAGTACTTC
TRBJ1-5,TRBV7-3,once,.,15,CASSEEPASNQPQHF,TGTGCCAGCAGCGAAGAACCCGCTAGCAATCAGCCCCAGCATTTT
TRBJ1-1,TRBV6-5,.,.,14,CASRGLGGITEAFF,TGTGCCAGCAGGGGACTGGGCGGTATCACTGAAGCTTTCTTT
TRBJ2-1,TRBV15,.,TRBD2,15,CATSRLAGAYNEQFF,TGTGCCACCAGCCGACTAGCGGGGGCTTACAATGAGCAGTTCTTC
TRBJ1-2,TRBV3-1/TRBV3-2,.,.,13,CASSQGPFYGYTF,TGTGCCAGCAGCCAAGGGCCGTTCTATGGCTACACCTTC
TRBJ1-2,TRBV12-3/TRBV12-4,.,.,12,CASSSDGDGYTF,TGTGCCAGCAGCTCCGACGGAGATGGCTACACCTTC
TRBJ1-1,TRBV11-2,.,.,14,CASSLDPNSLEAFF,TGTGCCAGCAGCTTAGATCCTAACAGTTTAGAAGCTTTCTTT
TRBJ1-1,TRBV7-2,.,.,14,CASSLGLRGTEAFF,TGTGCCAGCAGCTTAGGTTTACGGGGCACTGAAGCTTTCTTT
TRBJ2-7,TRBV7-3,.,.,13,CASSLGESYEQYF,TGTGCCAGCAGCTTAGGAGAATCCTACGAGCAGTACTTC
TRBJ1-2,TRBV5-1,.,.,13,CASSSDSYIGYTF,TGCGCCAGCAGCTCCGACAGTTACATTGGCTACACCTTC
TRBJ1-4,TRBV5-1,.,.,15,CASSLVTGLNEKLFF,TGCGCCAGCAGCTTGGTTACGGGCCTTAATGAAAAACTGTTTTTT
TRBJ1-2,TRBV6-1,once,.,16,CASSVQQTGTSSGYTF,TGTGCCAGCAGTGTTCAACAGACCGGGACCTCCAGTGGCTACACCTTC
TRBJ2-5,TRBV5-4,.,TRBD2,17,CASSPGTSGGAPETQYF,TGTGCCAGCAGCCCCGGGACTAGCGGGGGGGCCCCGGAGACCCAGTACTTC
TRBJ2-2,TRBV6-5,.,.,15,CASRSPGRVTGELFF,TGTGCCAGCAGGAGCCCAGGGCGAGTTACCGGGGAGCTGTTTTTT
TRBJ1-2,TRBV6-5,.,TRBD1,12,CASSSGGYGYTF,TGTGCCAGCAGTTCAGGGGGCTATGGCTACACCTTC
TRBJ1-4,TRBV2,.,.,15,CASSEGPFESEKLFF,TGTGCCAGCAGTGAAGGACCGTTCGAGTCGGAAAAACTGTTTTTT
TRBJ1-1,TRBV20-1,.,.,13,CSASWAGGTEAFF,TGCAGTGCTAGTTGGGCGGGCGGCACTGAAGCTTTCTTT
TRBJ2-2,TRBV4-1,.,TRBD2,16,CASSQGGGRRTGELFF,TGCGCCAGCAGCCAAGGCGGGGGGCGTCGCACCGGGGAGCTGTTTTTT
TRBJ2-7,TRBV15,.,.,14,CATSRDTGSYEQYF,TGTGCCACCAGCAGAGATACGGGATCCTACGAGCAGTACTTC
TRBJ1-1,TRBV24-1,.,TRBD1,14,CATSVQGGMPEAFF,TGTGCCACCAGTGTACAGGGGGGGATGCCTGAAGCTTTCTTT
TRBJ1-3,TRBV6-5,.,.,12,CASSSMGNTIYF,TGTGCCAGCAGCTCAATGGGAAACACCATATATTTT
TRBJ2-3,TRBV7-3,once,.,14,CASSYFPLRDTQYF,TGTGCCAGCAGCTACTTCCCCCTGAGAGATACGCAGTATTTT
TRBJ2-1,TRBV4-1,.,TRBD1,15,CASNQDRAIYNEQFF,TGCGCCAGCAATCAGGACAGGGCGATTTACAATGAGCAGTTCTTC
TRBJ1-1,TRBV4-2,.,.,15,CASSQDGNSLTEAFF,TGTGCCAGCAGCCAAGACGGAAACAGCCTCACTGAAGCTTTCTTT
TRBJ1-1,TRBV5-4,.,TRBD1,17,CASSWAGGTGDGTEAFF,TGTGCCAGCAGCTGGGCCGGAGGGACAGGCGATGGCACTGAAGCTTTCTTT
TRBJ2-3,TRBV7-8,.,TRBD2,19,CASSPGLAVARGDSDTQYF,TGTGCCAGCAGCCCAGGACTAGCGGTAGCCCGGGGGGACTCAGATACGCAGTATTTT
TRBJ1-5,TRBV6-6,once,.,12,CASRDRYQPQHF,TGTGCCAGCAGGGACAGATATCAGCCCCAGCATTTT
TRBJ2-5,TRBV9,.,TRBD2,17,CASSSAEKRGGRETQYF,TGTGCCAGCAGCTCCGCCGAAAAACGGGGGGGGCGGGAGACCCAGTACTTC
TRBJ2-5,TRBV10-2,.,.,19,CASSELGTRERRPRETQYF,TGCGCCAGCAGTGAGTTGGGGACTCGGGAAAGGAGACCTCGGGAGACCCAGTACTTC
TRBJ1-1,TRBV2,.,TRBD1,13,CASSRQGPTEAFF,TGTGCCAGCAGCCGACAGGGACCCACTGAAGCTTTCTTT